The source of this T cell receptor (beta chain) is a study of blood T cell repertoires in COVID-19. Study overall: Spain, Italy and the United States supplied samples that represented acute and convalescent COVID-19. From T cells, B-cell-depleted T cells, or PBMCs came the material, which was cDNA or gDNA.

Regarding this clone: Other DNA sequences from this sample encode an identical CDR3 as well.

The V segment lost 0 bases and the J segment 2 bases; nucleotides outside the gene matches: 1. The CDR3 covers 15 residues. CDR1 MNHEY and CDR2 SVGAGI come from the germline V gene. Per the original methods: The assay estimated nucleated cells by amplifying reference gene primers. Repertoires were generated with immunoSEQ multiplex PCR, while TCRdb's copy carries only in-frame clones and drops some. V and J calls and clone size follow that table, whereas D and trimming were derived from the DNA. The sample contains 270,000 or so clones, approximately 81% of which appear only once. Sequencing was carried out using peripheral blood. This chain uses TRBV6-5 with TRBJ2-1; 7 bases are a match to TRBD2. The receptor comes from a woman aged 55-70 years with active or convalescent COVID-19. The CDR3 reads CASSYSGGTYNEQFF. DNA for the CDR3: TGTGCCAGCAGTTACTCGGGGGGGACCTACAATGAGCAGTTCTTC.